Below, 21 T cell receptor beta chains from the same sample are listed, as sequenced in a study of Ad26.COV2.S vaccination and SARS-CoV-2 variants. The method was immunoSEQ multiplex PCR; TCRdb's version includes in-frame clones alone and lacks a portion of them. Among 300,000 to 350,000 clones listed, about 88% were seen once. Sample treatment: approximately 18 received Ad26.COV2.S at low or high dose, single or two shots; about 5 received placebo; per-sample allocation not given. Specimens were obtained on day 63 following the first vaccine or placebo injection. The material was peripheral blood, obtained in a trial of Ad26.COV2.S vaccine versus placebo. These receptors originate from a person aged 18-60 years who received the Ad26.COV2.S COVID-19 vaccine or a placebo.

This chain links TRBV11-2 with TRBJ2-5; D uncertain. The CDR3 extends over 15 amino acids. V shed 5 bases and J shed 4 bases, with 17 bases lying between them. Looked up from germline, CDR1 is SGHAT and CDR2 is FQNNGV. The chain's CDR3 is CASSITYSVRETQYF. The CDR3 DNA sequence: TGTGCCAGCAGCATAACGTATTCGGTGAGAGAGACCCAGTACTTC.

The genes are TRBV6-5 and TRBJ1-5; D is possibly TRBD1 (5 bases). CDR3 length equals 15 residues. V dropped 6 bases and J dropped 2 bases, with 14 bases sitting between them. The germline V gene encodes CDR1 MNHEY and CDR2 SVGAGI. CDR3 protein: CASRAGGKGNQPQHF. The CDR3 DNA reads as TGTGCCAGCAGGGCGGGGGGGAAGGGCAATCAGCCCCAGCATTTT.

The J gene is TRBJ2-6, the V gene TRBV3-1 (or the pseudogene TRBV3-2); TRBD1 might be the D (5 bases). The CDR3 extends over 17 amino acids. Germline values: CDR1 LGHDT, CDR2 YNNKEL (reference sequence). V lost 4 bases and J lost 0, with 13 bases in between. The CDR3 nucleotides are TGTGCCAGCAGCCCCCACGACAGATTCTCTGGGGCCAACGTCCTGACTTTC. Amino acids: CASSPHDRFSGANVLTF.

The V call is TRBV10-3, the J call TRBJ1-1; TRBD1 agrees at 7 bases. The germline gives CDR1 ENHRY, CDR2 SYGVKD. V dropped 8 bases and J dropped 1; count of bases not matched to a gene: 4. This CDR3 has 13 residues. The CDR3 DNA follows: TGTGCCATCTGCGGGACAGCGAACACTGAAGCTTTCTTT. It specifies CAICGTANTEAFF.

The chain has TRBV5-1 and TRBJ2-5; D is uncertain. Germline V gives CDR1 SGHRS, CDR2 YFSETQ. CDR3 length equals 16 residues. The V end was cut by 0 bases, the J end by 5 bases, with 17 bases between. In DNA, the CDR3 is TGCGCCAGCAGCTTGGAACAAGGGTCCGGGTGGGAGACCCAGTACTTC. Residues: CASSLEQGSGWETQYF.

Note on this clone: One end of the junction fails to match germline, which may point to a read error. The gene calls are TRBV2 and TRBJ1-2; 7 bases agree with TRBD1. Germline lookup yields CDR1 SNHLY and CDR2 FYNNEI. The CDR3 runs to 14 residues. The CDR3 region is CASREGGGVGGYTF. For the CDR3, the DNA is TGTGCCAGCAGGGAAGGAGGGGGCGTCGGTGGCTACACCTTC.

The genes are TRBV19 and TRBJ1-2; D perhaps matches TRBD1 (5 bases). The CDR3 consists of 14 residues. CDR1 LNHDA and CDR2 SQIVND come from the germline V gene (reference sequence). V was pared by 2 bases and J by 1 base, with 8 bases between. The CDR3 bases are TGTGCCAGTAGTATACAGGGCATTAACTATGGCTACACCTTC. Protein product: CASSIQGINYGYTF. Full variable domain (outside the CDR3, taken from reference TRBV19 and TRBJ1-2): DGGITQSPKYLFRKEGQNVTLSCEQNLNHDAMYWYRQDPGQGLRLIYYSQIVNDFQKGDIAEGYSVSREKKESFPLTVTSAQKNPTAFYLCASSIQGINYGYTFGSGTRLTVV.

This clone has only a few counts. V and J are TRBV18 and TRBJ2-1; TRBD1 matches at 7 bases. CDR3 length: 12 residues. V shed 5 bases and J 10 bases; nucleotides not matched to a gene: 5. Germline V CDR1 and CDR2: KGHSH, LQKENI. The CDR3 spells CASSATGEEQFF. The CDR3, as DNA: TGTGCCAGCTCAGCCACAGGGGAAGAGCAGTTCTTC. Full variable domain (outside the CDR3, taken from reference TRBV18 and TRBJ2-1): NAGVMQNPRHLVRRRGQEARLRCSPMKGHSHVYWYRQLPEEGLKFMVYLQKENIIDESGMPKERFSAEFPKEGPSILRIQQVVRGDSAAYFCASSATGEEQFFGPGTRLTVL.

V gene TRBV5-1 combines with J gene TRBJ2-5; perhaps TRBD1 as D (7 bases). Germline lookup yields CDR1 SGHRS and CDR2 YFSETQ. Trimming left V 4 bases short and J 5 bases short, with 18 bases between. The CDR3 contains 15 residues. In DNA form, the CDR3 reads TGCGCCAGCAGCCTCGAACAGGGGAGGCGGGAGACCCAGTACTTC. As protein: CASSLEQGRRETQYF.

This clone was seen a single time. This chain uses TRBV7-9 with TRBJ2-7; TRBD1 is a possible D gene (5 bases). The CDR3 runs to 14 residues. In germline, CDR1 is SEHNR, CDR2 FQNEAQ (reference sequence). Trimming cost V 5 bases and J 0 bases, with 11 bases left between them. The CDR3 DNA is TGTGCCAGCAGCGCCCCGGACAACTCCTACGAGCAGTACTTC. Residues: CASSAPDNSYEQYF.

The chain employs TRBV12-3 or TRBV12-4 and TRBJ1-1, with a tentative D call TRBD1 (5 bases). Trimming stripped 6 bases from V and 5 bases from J, with 13 bases between. CDR3 length: 13 residues. The CDR3 DNA reads as TGTGCCAGCAGCATCCAGGAGGGGACTGAAGCTTTCTTT. Amino acid sequence: CASSIQEGTEAFF.

CDR3 sequence reads: CAWSVRVAGNTIYF. The DNA of the CDR3 is TGTGCCTGGAGTGTCAGGGTTGCTGGAAACACCATATATTTT. This chain links TRBV30 with TRBJ1-3; D perhaps matches TRBD1 (5 bases). V was cut by 0 bases and J by 2 bases, with 8 bases left in between. This CDR3 has 14 residues. CDR1 is GTSNPN and CDR2 is SVGIG in the germline V gene (reference sequence). Supplemented by reference TRBV30 and TRBJ1-3, the full variable domain reads SQTIHQWPATLVQPVGSPLSLECTVEGTSNPNLYWYRQAAGRGLQLLFYSVGIGQISSEVPQNLSASRPQDRQFILSSKKLLLSDSGFYLCAWSVRVAGNTIYFGEGSWLTVV.

The chain carries TRBV7-9 and TRBJ1-5; possible D gene TRBD1, 5 bases. This CDR3 region has 13 residues. Germline-derived CDR1 and CDR2 are SEHNR and FQNEAQ (reference sequence). V dropped 3 bases and J dropped 5 bases, with 8 bases sitting between them. Written as DNA, the CDR3 is TGTGCCAGCAGCTTGCAGGGTGATCAGCCCCAGCATTTT. Protein product: CASSLQGDQPQHF. Full variable domain (missing parts from reference TRBV7-9 and TRBJ1-5): DTGVSQNPRHKITKRGQNVTFRCDPISEHNRLYWYRQTLGQGPEFLTYFQNEAQLEKSRLLSDRFSAERPKGSFSTLEIQRTEQGDSAMYLCASSLQGDQPQHFGDGTRLSIL.

J is TRBJ2-7 and V is TRBV6-5; perhaps TRBD1 as D (6 bases). Trimming cost V 6 bases and J 1 base, with 16 bases left between them. Germline V gene lookup returns CDR1 MNHEY and CDR2 SVGAGI. The CDR3 extends over 15 amino acids. CDR3: CASSIVQGDSYEQYF. The CDR3 nucleotides read TGTGCCAGCAGCATAGTACAGGGAGATTCCTACGAGCAGTACTTC.

The chain combines TRBV7-2 with TRBJ1-1, with D maybe TRBD1 (6 bases). Deletions cut 1 base from V and 9 bases from J, with 18 bases between. Germline V gene data show CDR1 as SGHTA and CDR2 as FQGNSA. CDR3 length: 15 amino acids. This CDR3 reads CASSLVAGAENQAFF. CDR3 bases: TGTGCCAGCAGCTTAGTCGCGGGGGCAGAGAATCAAGCTTTCTTT.

V and J are TRBV7-2 and TRBJ2-3; possibly TRBD2 for D (6 bases). The CDR3 runs 15 residues. Germline V gives CDR1 SGHTA, CDR2 FQGNSA. The ends were cut back, 2 bases at V and 3 bases at J, with 12 bases in the middle. The CDR3: CASSLMAGTTDTQYF. For the CDR3, the DNA is TGTGCCAGCAGCTTAATGGCGGGAACAACAGATACGCAGTATTTT.

This chain links TRBV12-5 with TRBJ2-1; 9 bases agree with TRBD1. V gave up 4 bases and J gave up 5 bases; unmatched junction bases: 6. Germline CDR1 is LGHNT and CDR2 is FRNRAP. The CDR3 is 15 residues long. DNA for the CDR3: TGTGCTAGTGGTTGGGGACAGGGAAGGAACAATGAGCAGTTCTTC. Its translation: CASGWGQGRNNEQFF.

The chain is built from TRBV28 and TRBJ2-7, with D perhaps given as TRBD1 or TRBD2 (5 bases each). Germline CDR1 is MDHEN and CDR2 is SYDVKM. Trimming stripped 2 bases from V and 5 bases from J, with 10 bases between. This CDR3 has 13 residues. The CDR3 coding sequence is TGTGCCAGCAGTTTAGGGACGTCAGACGAGCAGTACTTC. Its translation is CASSLGTSDEQYF. Based on the CDR3 plus reference TRBV28 and TRBJ2-7, the full variable domain is DVKVTQSSRYLVKRTGEKVFLECVQDMDHENMFWYRQDPGLGLRLIYFSYDVKMKEKGDIPEGYSVSREKKERFSLILESASTNQTSMYLCASSLGTSDEQYFGPGTRLTVT.

The chain combines TRBV7-9 with TRBJ1-1, with D maybe TRBD1 (5 bases). CDR1 and CDR2 (germline): SEHNR, FQNEAQ (reference sequence). The CDR3 covers 16 residues. Trimming removed 5 bases from V and 1 base from J, with 17 bases in between. CDR3 nucleotide sequence: TGTGCCAGCAGCCCCCTTACAGGTTTAAGGAACACTGAAGCTTTCTTT. Protein: CASSPLTGLRNTEAFF.

V and J are TRBV30 and TRBJ2-2; unclear D gene. V lost 5 bases and J 4 bases, leaving 17 bases between the germline ends. Germline CDR1 GTSNPN, CDR2 SVGIG (reference sequence). The CDR3 has 15 amino acids. In DNA form, the CDR3 reads TGTGCCTGGTTGAGATTAGGTCGCGTCACCGGGGAGCTGTTTTTT. Its protein product is CAWLRLGRVTGELFF.

The rearrangement joins TRBV18 to TRBJ2-1; D gene uncertain. The length of the CDR3 is 15 residues. CDR1 KGHSH and CDR2 LQKENI come from the germline V gene. The V gene lost 2 bases and the J gene lost 0 bases, with 8 bases spanning the gap. The CDR3 DNA sequence: TGTGCCAGCTCACCAGAGGCCAGCTCCTACAATGAGCAGTTCTTC. Residues: CASSPEASSYNEQFF.